A single sample gave rise to the 4 T cell receptor beta chains below, sequenced in a study of OX40 agonist ivuxolimab in advanced cancers. Repertoires were generated with immunoSEQ multiplex PCR, while TCRdb's copy carries only in-frame clones and drops some. The data hold over 20,000 clones, with roughly 80% observed a single time. The sample here was CD4+ or CD8+ T cells sorted from blood, taken in a trial of the OX40 agonist ivuxolimab. Receptors originate from an adult with an advanced solid tumor such as melanoma, head and neck, liver or kidney cancer.

The rearrangement links TRBV7-6 to TRBJ1-5; D unclear. Trimming pared 2 bases from V and 6 bases from J, leaving 8 bases between. Germline loops: CDR1 SGHVS, CDR2 FNYEAQ. The CDR3 length is 13 residues. DNA of the CDR3: TGTGCCAGCAGCTTATGGTCTGGTCAGCCCCAGCATTTT. It translates to CASSLWSGQPQHF. Based on the CDR3 plus reference TRBV7-6 and TRBJ1-5, the full variable domain is GAGVSQSPRYKVTKRGQDVALRCDPISGHVSLYWYRQALGQGPEFLTYFNYEAQQDKSGLPNDRFSAERPEGSISTLTIQRTEQRDSAMYRCASSLWSGQPQHFGDGTRLSIL.

The rearrangement links TRBV2 to TRBJ1-1, with D unresolved. The CDR3 extends over 12 amino acids. Trimming removed 6 bases from V and 1 base from J, with 6 bases in between. Germline CDR1 reads SNHLY; CDR2 reads FYNNEI. CDR3 loop: CASRMGNTEAFF. As DNA, the CDR3 is TGTGCCAGCAGAATGGGGAACACTGAAGCTTTCTTT.

This clone was recorded once. The chain links TRBV5-1 to TRBJ1-5; D might be TRBD1 (6 bases). Trimming removed 4 bases from V and 4 bases from J, with 9 bases in between. The CDR3 length is 13 residues. Germline-derived CDR1 and CDR2 are SGHRS and YFSETQ. CDR3 sequence: CASSIGQNQPQHF. The CDR3 nucleotides are TGCGCCAGCAGCATAGGACAGAATCAGCCCCAGCATTTT.

The chain couples TRBV7-6 to TRBJ2-1; 10 nucleotides align to TRBD2. V trimming: 1 base; J trimming: 1 base; junction bases outside the gene matches: 4. This CDR3 spans 17 amino acids. Germline values: CDR1 SGHVS, CDR2 FNYEAQ. The CDR3 reads CASSLELAGISYNEQFF. The CDR3 DNA is TGTGCCAGCAGCTTAGAACTAGCGGGGATTTCCTACAATGAGCAGTTCTTC.